What follows is one T cell receptor beta chain and its context. Its specificity is unknown. PCR used 60 Vbeta primers and 13 Jbeta primers. TCRdb's table, derived via immunoSEQ multiplex PCR, lists solely in-frame clones and lacks some. The data show more than 70,000 clones, just over 75% seen once. Unmatched junction bases numbered 6, after V lost 5 bases and J lost 4 bases. CDR3 length: 16 amino acids. Germline V lookup: CDR1 SNHLY, CDR2 FYNNEI. The data were taken from a study of cytomegalovirus exposure and HLA in healthy donors. General study points: Among the most significant clusters, several appeared linked to common viral pathogens in a later analysis. Most of the TCR beta V segments (in an earlier analysis) were productive either about 87% or about 30% of the time. It was likely that a cluster of highly shared sequence variants was a sequencing artifact. Some V segments, including TRBV6-2 and TRBV6-3, were excluded as indistinguishable.

The sequenced material came from PBMCs. The V call is TRBV2, the J call TRBJ2-2, with 11 positions matching TRBD2. The receptor was derived from a man over 45 in good health and CMV-seropositive. CDR3 sequence: CASSLLAGVPTGELFF. CDR3 DNA sequence: TGTGCCAGCAGTCTACTAGCGGGAGTTCCCACCGGGGAGCTGTTTTTT.